This T cell receptor beta chain was observed in a study of T-cell reconstitution after alpha-beta-depleted transplantation in children. Per the germline V gene, CDR1 is DFQATT and CDR2 is SNEGSKA (reference sequence). V was cut by 0 bases and J by 4 bases, with 13 bases left in between. CDR3 length: 15 residues. Unique molecular identifiers were incorporated during preparation of the TCRbeta library. TCRdb re-analysed the PCR reads in MiXCR, keeping a single row per CDR3 protein. Of about 610,000 distinct CDR3 sequences detected, over 9.5% appear once; the ten largest clones hold less than 5%. The chain has TRBV20-1 and TRBJ2-1; the D gene is possibly TRBD2 (6 bases). This sample comprised PBMCs from the stem cell graft donor, obtained from the stem cell graft. The receptor was isolated from a human donor who donated a stem cell graft to a child with acute myeloid leukemia. The CDR3: CSARDPAGPYNEQFF. The CDR3 DNA reads as TGCAGTGCTAGAGATCCGGCGGGACCGTACAATGAGCAGTTCTTC.